This paragraph reports one T cell receptor beta chain. This entry is derived from a study of blood T cell repertoires in COVID-19. Overall study: COVID-19 samples from acute and convalescent phases originated in the United States, Italy and Spain. T cells, B-cell-depleted T cells, or PBMCs supplied cDNA or gDNA.

Authors' analysis steps: Nucleated cell counts were estimated from reference gene primer amplification. Data came from immunoSEQ multiplex PCR; TCRdb stores just in-frame clones and leaves some out. D and trimming were read from the DNA, whereas the V and J calls and clone size are those reported in that table. Counted here are 51,000 or so clones, 89% occurring once; the ten biggest clones make up 9%. Germline V gene sequence: CDR1 GTSNPN, CDR2 SVGIG (reference sequence). This CDR3 region has 14 residues. Deletions cut 4 bases from V and 0 bases from J, with 9 bases between. Sequencing used peripheral blood. This chain uses TRBV30 with TRBJ1-4, with D tentatively TRBD1 (6 bases). This clonotype was sampled from an elderly man with active or convalescent COVID-19. CDR3 nucleotides: TGTGCCTGGACGACAGGAGCAACTAATGAAAAACTGTTTTTT. Protein: CAWTTGATNEKLFF.